The 20 T cell receptor beta chains below come from one sample, sequenced in a study of T cells in localized non-small cell lung cancer. Method: immunoSEQ multiplex PCR; TCRdb's copy keeps in-frame clones and lacks some. The table includes roughly 30,000 clones, roughly 91% detected once. The sequencing here drew on peripheral blood, taken before any cancer treatment. Receptor source: an older female donor with stage I lung adenocarcinoma.

The chain has TRBV11-2 and TRBJ2-7; D ambiguous. CDR1 and CDR2 from the germline V gene are SGHAT and FQNNGV. The CDR3 loop spans 17 amino acids. Trimming took 3 bases from V and 2 from J, leaving 20 bases between them. The CDR3 nucleotides read TGTGCCAGCAGCTTGGCTCCGGACCTATATCAAACCTACGAGCAGTACTTC. This codes for CASSLAPDLYQTYEQYF. The full variable domain, its missing parts supplied by reference TRBV11-2 and TRBJ2-7, is EAGVAQSPRYKIIEKRQSVAFWCNPISGHATLYWYQQILGQGPKLLIQFQNNGVVDDSQLPKDRFSAERLKGVDSTLKIQPAKLEDSAVYLCASSLAPDLYQTYEQYFGPGTRLTVT.

The V and J genes are TRBV29-1 and TRBJ2-5, with D possibly being TRBD1 or TRBD2 (6 bases each). The V end lost 7 bases, the J end lost 5 bases, and 17 bases lay between the germline ends. CDR3 length: 13 amino acids. CDR1 is SQVTM, CDR2 ANQGSEA, per germline. CDR3 nucleotides: TGCAGCGCCAAGAGGGGGGAGGAGGAGACCCAGTACTTC. Translated: CSAKRGEEETQYF.

This clone was observed once. This chain links TRBV28 with TRBJ2-2, with 10 bases identical to TRBD1. The CDR3 has 15 residues. V was pared by 7 bases and J by 5 bases, with 7 bases of the junction left unmatched. Germline CDR1 and CDR2: MDHEN and SYDVKM. The CDR3 loop is CASIWDRGLTGELFF. CDR3 DNA: TGTGCCAGCATTTGGGACAGGGGCCTTACCGGGGAGCTGTTTTTT.

This chain uses TRBV27 with TRBJ2-7; D may be TRBD1 or TRBD2 (5 bases each). CDR1 and CDR2 from the germline V gene are MNHEY and SMNVEV (reference sequence). This CDR3 is built from 12 residues. V lost 5 bases and J lost 6, with 11 bases in between. CDR3 sequence reads: CASSQGELEQYF. CDR3 sequence (DNA): TGTGCCAGCAGTCAGGGAGAGCTCGAGCAGTACTTC.

The chain joins TRBV6-6 to TRBJ1-1; possible D gene TRBD1, 5 bases. V shed 2 bases and J shed 5 bases, with 9 bases lying between them. The CDR3 consists of 13 residues. Per germline, CDR1 MNHNY and CDR2 SVGAGI (reference sequence). Here the CDR3 DNA reads TGTGCCAGCAGTTACGTAGGGACGACTGAAGCTTTCTTT. It specifies CASSYVGTTEAFF.

The rearrangement uses TRBV7-2 and TRBJ1-1; a possible D gene is TRBD1 (5 bases). Germline assignment: CDR1 SGHTA and CDR2 FQGNSA. Trimming stripped 2 bases from V and 3 bases from J, with 10 bases between. The CDR3 extends over 14 amino acids. CDR3 sequence reads: CASSLSDTYTEAFF. For the CDR3, the DNA is TGTGCCAGCAGCTTATCGGACACGTACACTGAAGCTTTCTTT.

V and J are TRBV18 and TRBJ1-3, with D uncertain. Germline-derived CDR1 and CDR2 are KGHSH and LQKENI. This CDR3 has 15 amino acids. V lost 3 bases and J lost 0, with 9 bases in between. Here the CDR3 DNA reads TGTGCCAGCTCACCGGGAACCACCTCTGGAAACACCATATATTTT. Encoded protein: CASSPGTTSGNTIYF.

This chain uses TRBV14 with TRBJ2-5; 8 positions match TRBD1. Germline V gene lookup returns CDR1 SGHDN and CDR2 FVKESK. The CDR3 consists of 17 residues. V dropped 0 bases and J dropped 5; count of bases not matched to a gene: 11. The CDR3 is CASSQDSGIRGRETQYF. The CDR3 bases are TGTGCCAGCAGCCAAGATTCGGGAATCAGGGGGCGGGAGACCCAGTACTTC.

This clone was detected a few times. This chain links TRBV18 with TRBJ2-5; either TRBD1 or TRBD2 may fit D (5 bases each). With 3 bases removed from V and 5 bases from J, the gap between germline ends came to 13 bases. This CDR3 comprises 14 residues. The germline CDR1 and CDR2 sequences are KGHSH and LQKENI. The CDR3: CASSPSGRRETQYF. DNA of the CDR3: TGTGCCAGCTCACCTTCGGGACGGAGGGAGACCCAGTACTTC.

This rearrangement joins TRBV21-1 to TRBJ1-2; TRBD1, the D gene given by the table, was not confirmed from the DNA. TRBV21-1 has pseudogene status. The CDR3 covers 15 residues. The CDR3 region has the DNA TGTGCCAGCAGCAAGCCGAAGGGGATGAGCTATGGCTACACCTTC. It specifies CASSKPKGMSYGYTF.

The chain couples TRBV19 to TRBJ2-3, with D possibly matching TRBD2 (6 bases). The V gene's germline CDR1 is LNHDA and CDR2 SQIVND (reference sequence). The V and J ends lost 4 bases and 5 bases respectively, with 16 bases between them. The CDR3 contains 15 residues. CDR3 nucleotide sequence: TGTGCCAGTAGTACTGGAATTAGCGGTGGAGATACGCAGTATTTT. It yields the protein CASSTGISGGDTQYF.

The chain carries TRBV18 and TRBJ1-2; TRBD1 matches 9 bases. Trimming removed 0 bases from V and 2 bases from J; junction bases left unmatched: 1. Per germline, CDR1 KGHSH and CDR2 LQKENI. The CDR3 is 15 residues long. The CDR3 here is CASSPPGQGNYGYTF. The CDR3 DNA is TGTGCCAGCTCACCACCGGGACAGGGAAACTATGGCTACACCTTC.

The rearrangement joins TRBV14 to TRBJ2-7; perhaps D is TRBD1 or TRBD2 (5 bases each). The CDR3 covers 15 residues. The V end was cut by 4 bases, the J end by 3 bases, with 16 bases between. Germline-derived CDR1 and CDR2 are SGHDN and FVKESK. The CDR3 reads CASSPPGRSYYEQYF. The CDR3 DNA reads TGTGCCAGCAGCCCTCCGGGACGCTCCTACTACGAGCAGTACTTC.

This clone came up a few times. Relative to the germline gene, one junction end is altered; a read error may explain this. The CDR3 DNA follows: TGTGCCAGCAGTAAATCCAGGCACGGGGGTTCAAGTCAGCCCCAGCATTTT. Its protein product is CASSKSRHGGSSQPQHF. V usage is TRBV19 and J usage is TRBJ1-5, with D maybe TRBD1 (5 bases). The CDR3 length is 17 residues. Germline V gene sequence: CDR1 LNHDA, CDR2 SQIVND (reference sequence).

The chain uses TRBV4-1 and TRBJ2-5, with 11 bases lining up with TRBD2. The CDR3 is made up of 17 amino acids. Germline CDR1 is MGHRA and CDR2 is YSYEKL. Trimming cost V 1 base and J 5 bases; bases outside gene matches: 9. The CDR3 nucleotides are TGCGCCAGCAGCCAAGCCCTGCTAGCGGGAGGCAGGGAGACCCAGTACTTC. This gives the protein CASSQALLAGGRETQYF.

The rearrangement links TRBV9 to TRBJ2-2, with D tentatively TRBD2 (6 bases). V lost 2 bases, J lost 6 bases, and 11 bases lay in between. The CDR3 has 14 residues. CDR1 and CDR2 from the germline V gene are SGDLS and YYNGEE. Here the CDR3 DNA reads TGTGCCAGCAGCGTTCGACTAGTACCCGGGGAGCTGTTTTTT. Encoded protein: CASSVRLVPGELFF.

V gene TRBV5-4 combines with J gene TRBJ2-1, with TRBD2 matching 8 bases. Germline V lookup: CDR1 SGHNT, CDR2 YYREEE (reference sequence). The CDR3 consists of 15 residues. With V trimmed by 0 bases and J by 2 bases, 1 base remained unmatched. The CDR3 sequence is CASSLVAGPYNEQFF. In nucleotides, the CDR3 is TGTGCCAGCAGCTTGGTAGCGGGACCCTACAATGAGCAGTTCTTC. Full variable domain (outside the CDR3, taken from reference TRBV5-4 and TRBJ2-1): ETGVTQSPTHLIKTRGQQVTLRCSSQSGHNTVSWYQQALGQGPQFIFQYYREEENGRGNFPPRFSGLQFPNYSSELNVNALELDDSALYLCASSLVAGPYNEQFFGPGTRLTVL.

The rearrangement joins TRBV29-1 to TRBJ2-7; the match to TRBD2 covers 7 bases. Germline CDR1 and CDR2: SQVTM and ANQGSEA. Unmatched junction bases numbered 6, after V lost 4 bases and J lost 3 bases. The CDR3 is 13 residues long. The CDR3, as DNA: TGCAGCGTTGGAAGCGGGATCAACTACGAGCAGTACTTC. It is translated as CSVGSGINYEQYF.

This chain uses TRBV6-4 with TRBJ2-1, with TRBD2 matching 11 bases. CDR1 and CDR2 from the germline V gene are MRHNA and SNTAGT. Trimming took 4 bases from V and 6 from J; bases not matched to a gene: 14. The CDR3 is 18 residues long. The CDR3 reads CASSGGEVAGGPVNEQFF. The CDR3 DNA follows: TGTGCCAGCAGTGGAGGAGAGGTAGCGGGAGGGCCGGTCAATGAGCAGTTCTTC.

This clone was picked up a small number of times. The chain couples TRBV6-6 to TRBJ1-1; D is unresolved. Germline V gene lookup returns CDR1 MNHNY and CDR2 SVGAGI (reference sequence). Trimming shortened V by 5 bases and J by 0 bases, and 7 bases separated the two germline ends. The CDR3 is 13 residues long. The DNA of the CDR3 is TGTGCCAGCAGTAGAGTGGTGAACACTGAAGCTTTCTTT. Amino acids: CASSRVVNTEAFF.